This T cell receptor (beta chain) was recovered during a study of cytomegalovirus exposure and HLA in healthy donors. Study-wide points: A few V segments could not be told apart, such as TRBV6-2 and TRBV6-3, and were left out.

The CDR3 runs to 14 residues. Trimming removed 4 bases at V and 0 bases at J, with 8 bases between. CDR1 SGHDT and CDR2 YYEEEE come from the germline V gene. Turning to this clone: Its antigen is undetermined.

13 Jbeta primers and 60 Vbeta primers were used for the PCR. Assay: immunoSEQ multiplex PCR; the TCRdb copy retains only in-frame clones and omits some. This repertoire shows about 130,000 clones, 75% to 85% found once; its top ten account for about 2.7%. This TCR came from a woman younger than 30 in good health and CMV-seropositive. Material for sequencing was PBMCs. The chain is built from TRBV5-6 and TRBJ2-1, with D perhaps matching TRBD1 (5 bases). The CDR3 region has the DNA TGTGCCAGCAGCCAAGACAGCTCCTACAATGAGCAGTTCTTC. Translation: CASSQDSSYNEQFF.